The 4 T cell receptor beta chains given below trace back to one sample, sequenced in a study of blood T cell repertoires in COVID-19. The data were produced by immunoSEQ multiplex PCR, yet TCRdb's version contains in-frame clones alone and is incomplete. The sample lists about 240,000 clones, more than 85% occurring once. What was sequenced was peripheral blood. The receptors come from a woman in her seventies with active or convalescent COVID-19.

This clone occurred once. J is TRBJ1-2 and V is TRBV5-1, with 9 nucleotides matching TRBD1. Germline CDR1 is SGHRS and CDR2 is YFSETQ. This CDR3 has 14 residues. The V and J ends lost 0 bases and 7 bases, in that order; junction bases with no gene match: 4. For the CDR3, the DNA is TGCGCCAGCAGCTTGGGGGGACAGGGTATTGGCTACACCTTC. This translates into CASSLGGQGIGYTF. Variable domain in full (rest from reference TRBV5-1 and TRBJ1-2): KAGVTQTPRYLIKTRGQQVTLSCSPISGHRSVSWYQQTPGQGLQFLFEYFSETQRNKGNFPGRFSGRQFSNSRSEMNVSTLELGDSALYLCASSLGGQGIGYTFGSGTRLTVV.

The J gene is TRBJ2-1, the V gene TRBV4-1; 9 nucleotides match TRBD1. Trimming at V came to 2 bases and at J to 4 bases, leaving 6 bases not matched to a gene. The CDR3 length is 16 residues. Germline assignment: CDR1 MGHRA and CDR2 YSYEKL. CDR3 protein: CASSQMPGQGYNEQFF. CDR3 nucleotides: TGCGCCAGCAGCCAAATGCCGGGACAGGGTTACAATGAGCAGTTCTTC.

The chain uses TRBV5-6 and TRBJ1-2, with TRBD1 identical over 8 bases. Germline CDR1 and CDR2: SGHDT and YYEEEE. This CDR3 is built from 14 residues. The ends lost 6 bases at V and 8 bases at J; junction bases unmatched: 12. This chain's CDR3 is CASNPGQGAWGYTF. CDR3 DNA: TGTGCCAGCAACCCTGGGCAGGGGGCCTGGGGCTACACCTTC.

This sequence joins TRBV5-4 and TRBJ2-7; 9 nucleotides align to TRBD2. The CDR3 spans 14 residues. The germline V gene has CDR1 SGHNT and CDR2 YYREEE (reference sequence). With 4 bases clipped from V and 5 bases from J, the junction kept 7 bases outside the gene matches. CDR3 region: CASSTFGGGDEQYF. Here the CDR3 DNA reads TGTGCCAGCAGCACCTTTGGCGGGGGGGACGAGCAGTACTTC.